The rows below give T cell receptor beta chains drawn from one sample of a study of spatial heterogeneity in lung cancer. TCRdb re-called the 5' RACE reads through MiXCR, storing one row per CDR3 protein. The table lists 4,100 or so distinct CDR3 sequences, about 21% of them singletons, with 20% to 25% in the top ten. The sample here was normal lung tissue next to the tumor, taken at surgery. The receptors originated from a female donor with early-stage non-small cell lung cancer. The CDR3 runs from the conserved cysteine through the conserved F or W. A D gene is named only where the DNA matches it firmly. Only some rows state a clone size, as once, few, many or a class for expanded clones.

v_gene	j_gene	abundance	d_gene	CDR3nt	CDR3aa
TRBV27	TRBJ2-1	few	-	TGTGTCAGCACTTCGCGGGCTCCCACCCACAATGAGCAGTTCTTC	CVSTSRAPTHNEQFF
TRBV15	TRBJ1-4	medium-sized	TRBD1	TGTGCCACCAGCAGAGGGTATACAGGGGAGGAAAAACTGTTTTTT	CATSRGYTGEEKLFF
TRBV12-3/TRBV12-4	TRBJ2-2	-	-	TGTGCCAGCAGTCTGACAATAATGGCGAACACCGGGGAGCTGTTTTTT	CASSLTIMANTGELFF
TRBV5-1	TRBJ2-3	medium-sized	-	TGCGCCAGCAGCTTTAATTCGCCCACCTCTAGCACAGATACGCAGTATTTT	CASSFNSPTSSTDTQYF
TRBV29-1	TRBJ2-3	once	-	TGCAGCGTTGGAGCCGGGACTCGACCCACAGATACGCAGTATTTT	CSVGAGTRPTDTQYF
TRBV7-2	TRBJ2-7	many	-	TGTGCCAGCAGCTCCTCCCCGACACGCTCCTACGAGCAGTACTTC	CASSSSPTRSYEQYF
TRBV6-5	TRBJ1-6	large	TRBD1	TGTGCCAGCAGCGGAAGACAGGGAAATTCACCCCTCCACTTT	CASSGRQGNSPLHF
TRBV20-1	TRBJ2-4	medium-sized	TRBD2	TGCAGTGCTGCTACACACCTGCTAGCGGGTAAAAACATTCAGTACTTC	CSAATHLLAGKNIQYF
TRBV7-2	TRBJ2-1	-	TRBD1	TGTGCCAGCAGCCCCGTCCCCGGGACAGGATACAATGAGCAGTTCTTC	CASSPVPGTGYNEQFF
TRBV20-1	TRBJ2-7	medium-sized	TRBD1	TGCAGTGCAACCGGGACAGGGGCCTCCTACGAGCAGTACTTC	CSATGTGASYEQYF
TRBV7-2	TRBJ1-2	medium-sized	TRBD1	TGTGCCAGCAGCTTAGAGGGGACAGGGGGCGTGCATGGCTACACCTTC	CASSLEGTGGVHGYTF
TRBV29-1	TRBJ2-5	medium-sized	-	TGCAGCGTTGAAGATGGGTTCGGACGCCAAGAGACCCAGTACTTC	CSVEDGFGRQETQYF
TRBV11-2	TRBJ1-1	-	TRBD1	TGTGCCAGCAGCTTACGGACAGGGGGCTACACTGAAGCTTTCTTT	CASSLRTGGYTEAFF
TRBV5-1	TRBJ2-7	-	-	TGCGCCAGCAGGCTCCACAGTGCACGGGACTCCTACGAGCAGTACTTC	CASRLHSARDSYEQYF
TRBV5-8	TRBJ2-1	-	-	TGTGCCAGCAGCTTGGCAGGTAGCAATGAGCAGTTCTTC	CASSLAGSNEQFF
TRBV7-2	TRBJ2-2	many	-	TGTGCCAGCAGCTTTTCTGTAGGGGACTCCGGGGAGCTGTTTTTT	CASSFSVGDSGELFF
TRBV5-1	TRBJ1-1	many	TRBD1	TGCGCCAGCAGCCCAGGGACAGGGGGCATGGACACTGAAGCTTTCTTT	CASSPGTGGMDTEAFF
TRBV9	TRBJ1-6	medium-sized	-	TGTGCCAGCAGCTCAGACGGCCGAAATTCACCCCTCCACTTT	CASSSDGRNSPLHF
TRBV6-2/TRBV6-3	TRBJ2-3	-	-	TGTGCCAGCAGTTACGGGAACCCCGCAGATACGCAGTATTTT	CASSYGNPADTQYF
TRBV15	TRBJ2-7	medium-sized	-	TGTGCCACCAGCAGAGATCTTCCTACCCAGCAGTACTTC	CATSRDLPTQQYF
TRBV20-1	TRBJ2-5	medium-sized	-	TGCAGTGCGGAAGCCGGGTCTAGCGGAGGGGGAGAGACCCAGTACTTC	CSAEAGSSGGGETQYF
TRBV5-1	TRBJ2-2	-	-	TGCGCCAGCAGCTTGGAGGGGACCGGCGGGGAGCTGTTTTTT	CASSLEGTGGELFF
TRBV2	TRBJ2-5	medium-sized	-	TGTGCCAGTACACCCCAAGAGACCCAGTACTTC	CASTPQETQYF
TRBV2	TRBJ2-3	medium-sized	TRBD2	TGTGCCAGCAGTGAAGGAAGCGGGACCAACACAGATACGCAGTATTTT	CASSEGSGTNTDTQYF
TRBV5-1	TRBJ2-3	-	-	TGCGCCAGCAGCTTGGTTGGCTATCCAGATACGCAGTATTTT	CASSLVGYPDTQYF
TRBV6-2/TRBV6-3	TRBJ1-1	medium-sized	-	TGTGCCAGCAGCCACCGCGGTGGCACTGAAGCTTTCTTT	CASSHRGGTEAFF